This TCR beta chain was retrieved from a study of T cell responses to AZD1222 COVID-19 vaccine. This CDR3 comprises 15 residues. Germline loops: CDR1 LNHDA, CDR2 SQIVND (reference sequence). V lost 7 bases, J lost 2 bases, and 14 bases lay in between. Method: immunoSEQ multiplex PCR; TCRdb's copy keeps in-frame clones and lacks some. This repertoire shows about 120,000 clones, around 87% found once; its top ten account for approximately 2.9%. On this clone: Its antigen is unidentified.

Study observations and caveats: Seropositive at baseline were only a handful of AZD1222 recipients.

This TCR came from an adult who received the AZD1222 COVID-19 vaccine. The chain uses TRBV19 and TRBJ2-2; D uncertain. The source was peripheral blood, collected 28 days after the second AZD1222 dose. In DNA, the CDR3 is TGTGCCAGTACCCCCCGGTTCGGAAACACCGGGGAGCTGTTTTTT. Translating gives CASTPRFGNTGELFF.